The clone carrying this TCR beta chain occurred many times. CDR3 length: 13 amino acids. Germline V gives CDR1 KGHDR, CDR2 SFDVKD. V was trimmed by 3 bases and J by 4 bases, leaving 6 bases between them. TCRdb recomputed calls from the RT-PCR reads with MiXCR, one row per CDR3 protein. The sample records tens of thousands of distinct CDR3 sequences, about 5% being singletons. The entry originates in a study of patients and donors after allogeneic stem cell transplantation. Material: blood, either unsorted or a sorted T cell fraction (not recorded which). The origin of this receptor is a human donor who was either an allogeneic HSCT recipient or a stem cell or donor lymphocyte infusion donor (not recorded which). It is not recorded whose cells these are; they may come from a transplant donor. The J gene is TRBJ2-1, the V gene TRBV24-1; D gene ambiguous. The CDR3 here is CATSDGPYNEQFF. CDR3 sequence (DNA): TGTGCCACCAGTGATGGGCCGTACAATGAGCAGTTCTTC.